Listed below are T cell receptor beta chains from one sample, sequenced in a study of neurological immune-mediated disorders. MiXCR was run by TCRdb on the 5' RACE reads, yielding one entry per CDR3 protein. The sample lists around 70,000 distinct CDR3 sequences, 5.2% occurring once. Material: PBMCs. The receptors derive from a woman aged 30 to 39 with multiple sclerosis. Each CDR3 is given with its conserved first and last residue. The D gene is left open where the match is weak. For some rows the clone size is stated as once, few or many, or as a class when expanded; others skip it.

clone size,V gene,D gene,CDR3 length,J gene,CDR3 protein,CDR3 DNA
many,TRBV5-1,NA,14,TRBJ1-1,CASSLSEVNTEAFF,TGCGCCAGCAGCTTGAGTGAGGTGAACACTGAAGCTTTCTTT
many,TRBV3-1,TRBD1,14,TRBJ1-2,CASSSRTGWHGYTF,TGTGCCAGCTCATCCAGGACAGGTTGGCATGGCTACACCTTC
many,TRBV7-2,TRBD2,13,TRBJ2-5,CASRLAGQETQYF,TGTGCCAGCCGGTTAGCGGGGCAAGAGACCCAGTACTTC
few,TRBV5-1,NA,13,TRBJ1-1,CASRAGMNTEAFF,TGCGCCAGCAGGGCGGGAATGAACACTGAAGCTTTCTTT
few,TRBV14,NA,12,TRBJ1-1,CASRSIGTEAFF,TGTGCCAGCAGATCTATTGGCACTGAAGCTTTCTTT
NA,TRBV29-1,NA,14,TRBJ1-4,CSVLGDSANEKLFF,TGCAGCGTTCTTGGGGATTCGGCTAATGAAAAACTGTTTTTT
few,TRBV7-6,NA,13,TRBJ2-1,CASSLGPNNEQFF,TGTGCCAGCAGCCTGGGGCCCAACAATGAGCAGTTCTTC
NA,TRBV20-1,NA,14,TRBJ1-5,CSAKPVRDNQPQHF,TGCAGTGCCAAGCCTGTAAGGGACAATCAGCCCCAGCATTTT
many,TRBV5-1,TRBD1,15,TRBJ1-1,CASSLADRWNTEAFF,TGCGCCAGCAGCTTGGCGGACAGGTGGAACACTGAAGCTTTCTTT
NA,TRBV9,NA,15,TRBJ2-5,CASSAAPYPAETQYF,TGTGCCAGCAGCGCCGCGCCCTACCCAGCAGAGACCCAGTACTTC
NA,TRBV10-3,NA,14,TRBJ2-5,CAISESAGGETQYF,TGTGCCATCAGTGAGTCGGCCGGGGGAGAGACCCAGTACTTC
few,TRBV2,TRBD1,15,TRBJ1-6,CASGKGQNYNSPLNF,TGTGCCAGCGGGAAGGGACAGAACTATAATTCACCCCTCAACTTT
NA,TRBV20-1,NA,13,TRBJ1-5,CSAGERSNQPQHF,TGCAGTGCTGGCGAAAGGAGCAATCAGCCCCAGCATTTT
many,TRBV6-5,NA,13,TRBJ2-3,CASSETATDTQYF,TGTGCCAGCAGTGAGACTGCCACAGATACGCAGTATTTT
many,TRBV6-6,NA,11,TRBJ1-5,CASSLSVTQHF,TGTGCCAGCAGTTTGTCGGTTACCCAGCATTTT
NA,TRBV20-1,TRBD2,15,TRBJ2-1,CSARDPSGGADEQFF,TGCAGTGCTAGAGATCCCAGCGGGGGGGCTGATGAGCAGTTCTTC
many,TRBV5-1,NA,15,TRBJ2-2,CASSLDPGTTGELFF,TGCGCCAGCAGCTTGGATCCGGGGACCACCGGGGAGCTGTTTTTT
NA,TRBV25-1,NA,15,TRBJ2-2,CASSDRTWDAGELFF,TGTGCCAGCAGTGACCGAACATGGGATGCCGGGGAGCTGTTTTTT
many,TRBV20-1,TRBD1,20,TRBJ1-1,CSARDPAGTGVYPGIGEAFF,TGCAGTGCTAGAGACCCTGCCGGGACAGGGGTCTACCCTGGGATCGGTGAAGCTTTCTTT
many,TRBV10-3,NA,14,TRBJ2-1,CAINQGSPYNEQFF,TGTGCCATCAATCAAGGGTCCCCCTACAATGAGCAGTTCTTC
many,TRBV12-3/TRBV12-4,TRBD2,16,TRBJ2-3,CASSLGPASGSDTQYF,TGTGCCAGCAGTTTAGGCCCGGCTAGCGGTTCGGATACGCAGTATTTT
many,TRBV12-3/TRBV12-4,TRBD2,15,TRBJ2-2,CASSLYRGGIGELFF,TGTGCCAGCAGTTTGTACCGGGGGGGCATCGGGGAGCTGTTTTTT
NA,TRBV19,TRBD1,22,TRBJ2-6,CASSILIPPGQGISSGANVLTF,TGTGCCAGTAGTATATTGATACCTCCGGGACAGGGGATAAGCTCTGGGGCCAACGTCCTGACTTTC
few,TRBV6-1,NA,15,TRBJ1-1,CAASPNGIWNTEAFF,TGTGCCGCCAGCCCGAACGGGATCTGGAACACTGAAGCTTTCTTT